The text below deals with one T cell receptor (beta chain). The antigen remains unidentified. CDR3 length: 15 amino acids. V dropped 2 bases and J dropped 6 bases, with 13 bases sitting between them. In germline, CDR1 is SGHAT, CDR2 FQDESV (reference sequence). This sample was included in a study of Ad26.COV2.S vaccination and SARS-CoV-2 variants. Study summary: Ad26.COV2.S, an intramuscular injection, was given once or twice 56 days apart. Study-wide results and limits: People given the vaccine had a wider spike-specific TCR breadth than placebo recipients did.

The sample's treatment: about 20 received Ad26.COV2.S at low or high dose, single or two shots; roughly five received placebo; per-sample allocation not given. Collection of the samples took place on day 63 after the first injection of vaccine or placebo. Produced via immunoSEQ multiplex PCR; TCRdb's table is partial and in-frame only. This sample has about half a million clones, with 89% found just once. V gene TRBV11-1 combines with J gene TRBJ2-2; D not resolved. The sequence was collected from a person aged 18-65 years who received the Ad26.COV2.S COVID-19 vaccine or a placebo. Source: peripheral blood, taken in a trial of Ad26.COV2.S vaccine versus placebo. The CDR3 sequence is CASSLFRAVPGELFF. The CDR3 region has the DNA TGTGCCAGCAGCTTATTTAGGGCAGTCCCCGGGGAGCTGTTTTTT.